Reported below is one TCR delta chain. This clone occurred once. Its antigen is currently not known. No much larger clone exists at a distance of one base, and base qualities are not known. A lone read gives weak evidence. These data belong to a study of Vδ1+ human thymocytes (dated by TCRdb to 2016 to 2019). Regarding the research as a whole: The study characterised mRNA-level TRG and TRD CDR3 repertoires of highly purified Vdelta1+ thymocytes from young children as a data resource. Validation of the multiplex-based CDR3 amplicon strategy against 5'RACE-based CDR3 amplicon generation methods had been performed previously.

Thymic samples were depleted of alphabeta T cells, then CD3+ TCRVdelta1+ TCRVdelta2- thymocytes were FACS-sorted. The purity of the sorted Vdelta1+ thymocytes was between roughly 97% and 99.6%. Thymic specimens were obtained from 8 paediatric patients, aged from roughly 5 days to 15 months, who were undergoing corrective cardiac surgery. The thymic tissue was dispersed, and mononuclear cells were isolated using a Histopaque-1077 density gradient. The staining antibodies were anti-TCRVdelta1 clone TS8.2, anti-TCRVdelta2 clone B6, anti-CD3 clone HIT3a and anti-TCRalphabeta clone IP26. V sheds 1 base and J sheds 0 bases, leaving 15 bases between their ends. CDR1 and CDR2 (TSWWSYY, QGS) derive from the germline V gene. Inclusive of the bounding cysteine and phenylalanine, the CDR3 is 17 residues long. Just CDR3 DNA is preserved here, 51 bases in frame from base 1. Beyond this particular receptor, the publication reports: Because no clustering by age or sex was seen, donors were not stratified by age or sex in the analyses. Donors shared many TRG clonotypes (up to about 7x10^3), but TRD repertoires were essentially private, with at most 130 shared. Despite high sort purity, 15% to 20% of thymic TRD sequences were Vdelta2 (and few Vdelta3), unlike peripheral blood Vdelta1+ controls. In contrast to oligoclonal peripheral blood repertoires, thymic TRG and TRD repertoires appeared to be highly polyclonal with Gaussian CDR3 length distributions. The authors advised highly purified populations and single-cell validation, since unexpected Vdelta2 sequences could cause misinterpretation of bulk repertoire data.

RNA was isolated using the RNeasy mini kit, and reverse transcription was performed with Superscript III. To generate the CDR3 amplicons, a multiplex PCR was run using pooled V-gene forward primers together with a constant-region reverse primer that carried Illumina adaptor overhangs. After gel purification, the amplicons were indexed with Nextera index primers during eight to nine additional PCR cycles and then purified using AMPure XP beads. Sequencing of libraries was performed on an Illumina MiSeq using paired-end 250 bp reads, dual indexing and a roughly 20% PhiX spike-in. On the authors' methods: Read quality was checked with FastQC, and TRG read pairs were merged using ea-utils fastq-join. IMGT/HighV-QUEST was used to annotate the sequences, only productive sequences with an unambiguous V-gene assignment were kept, and clonotypes were defined as sequences sharing an identical CDR3 sequence. VDJtools 1.1.1, tcR 2.2.3, Treemap and vegan Shannon diversity in R 3.4.4 were used for downstream analysis. TCRdb called clones from the public reads with CATT, and repeated DNA sequences were later combined into one row. The V and J calls come from TCRdb's annotation, not from the publication. A total of about 54,000 delta-chain clones appear in this sample, roughly 15% of them only once. Approximately 0.54% of the sample comes from the top ten.

This sequence originates from a boy in the first two years of life who had congenital heart surgery. What was sequenced was Vdelta1+ gamma-delta thymocytes from the thymus. This specimen's cell subset or site label, per the study, means: FACS-sorted CD3+ TCRalphabeta- TCRVdelta1+ TCRVdelta2- thymocytes. The sequence joins TRDV1 to TRDJ1; there is no confident call for the D gene. The CDR3 region reads CALGERTLRRYTDKLIF. The DNA sequence follows: TGTGCTCTTGGGGAACGGACCCTCCGACGGTACACCGATAAACTCATCTTT.